A single sample is the source of the 32 T cell receptor beta chains below, sequenced in a study of T-cell reconstitution after alpha-beta-depleted transplantation in children. The library targeted TCRbeta and was prepared with unique molecular identifiers. Using its own MiXCR run on the PCR reads, TCRdb lists one record per CDR3 protein. This sample has approximately 240,000 distinct CDR3 sequences, with about a tenth found just once. The input for sequencing was PBMCs, taken before TCRalphabeta/CD19-depleted stem cell transplant. Receptors originate from a child less than two years old with acute myeloid leukemia, due to receive a stem cell transplant.

The chain combines TRBV13 with TRBJ2-1, with D tentatively TRBD2 (5 bases). CDR1 and CDR2 from the germline V gene are PRHDT and FYEKMQ (reference sequence). V was pared by 5 bases and J by 4 bases, with 9 bases between. CDR3 size: 13 residues. CDR3 coding DNA: TGTGCCAGCAGCCAGGACTTATACAATGAGCAGTTCTTC. This codes for CASSQDLYNEQFF.

This clonotype was seen ten or more times. The rearrangement uses TRBV7-9 and TRBJ2-1; D perhaps matches TRBD1 (5 bases). CDR3 length equals 13 residues. Germline CDR1 reads SEHNR; CDR2 reads FQNEAQ (reference sequence). V gave up 7 bases and J gave up 6 bases, with 13 bases separating them. The CDR3 region is CASTLGPFNEQFF. Here the CDR3 DNA reads TGTGCCAGCACCCTGGGGCCGTTCAATGAGCAGTTCTTC. The variable domain in full, completed from reference TRBV7-9 and TRBJ2-1, reads DTGVSQNPRHKITKRGQNVTFRCDPISEHNRLYWYRQTLGQGPEFLTYFQNEAQLEKSRLLSDRFSAERPKGSFSTLEIQRTEQGDSAMYLCASTLGPFNEQFFGPGTRLTVL.

This clonotype was counted between two and nine times. The chain combines TRBV5-6 with TRBJ2-1, with 8 bases identical to TRBD1. CDR3 length: 16 residues. Germline lookup yields CDR1 SGHDT and CDR2 YYEEEE. The trim removed 0 bases at V and 3 bases at J, leaving 5 bases unmatched. Here the CDR3 reads CASSLVDRGGYNEQFF. The CDR3 coding sequence is TGTGCCAGCAGCTTGGTCGACAGGGGAGGCTACAATGAGCAGTTCTTC.

The chain uses TRBV27 and TRBJ1-2, with 8 nucleotides matching TRBD1. V shed 5 bases and J 4 bases; nucleotides not matched to a gene: 3. This CDR3 has 13 amino acids. CDR1 and CDR2 from the germline V gene are MNHEY and SMNVEV (reference sequence). The CDR3 DNA reads as TGTGCCAGCAGTACTGACAGGGGCTATGGCTACACCTTC. This gives the protein CASSTDRGYGYTF.

This clonotype appeared many times. This chain links TRBV24-1 with TRBJ2-2; tentative D call: TRBD2 (5 bases). Germline CDR1 and CDR2: KGHDR and SFDVKD. The CDR3 runs to 15 residues. Trimming stripped 3 bases from V and 4 bases from J, with 11 bases between. CDR3 region: CATSDRTFATGELFF. The DNA for the CDR3 is TGTGCCACCAGTGATCGGACTTTCGCCACCGGGGAGCTGTTTTTT.

This clonotype was counted ten times or more. The chain has TRBV20-1 and TRBJ2-7; 7 nucleotides agree with TRBD2. The CDR3 runs to 15 residues. In germline, CDR1 is DFQATT, CDR2 SNEGSKA (reference sequence). V was pared by 5 bases and J by 3 bases, with 13 bases of the junction left unmatched. The CDR3 protein is CSAVPPGGSLYEQYF. CDR3 nucleotide sequence: TGCAGTGCTGTCCCTCCGGGCGGGAGTCTCTACGAGCAGTACTTC.

This clonotype was counted many times. The rearrangement links TRBV11-3 to TRBJ2-7; D is possibly TRBD1 (5 bases). Per the germline V gene, CDR1 is SGHNT and CDR2 is YENEEA. V gave up 2 bases and J gave up 6 bases, with 11 bases separating them. CDR3 length: 13 residues. The CDR3 loop is CASSLKGIGEQYF. The CDR3 region has the DNA TGTGCCAGCAGCTTAAAGGGGATCGGCGAGCAGTACTTC.

The table lists this clonotype with many counts. This rearrangement joins TRBV5-1 to TRBJ1-2; D gene uncertain. V was trimmed by 0 bases and J by 4 bases, leaving 10 bases between them. The CDR3 runs 14 residues. In germline, CDR1 is SGHRS, CDR2 YFSETQ. The CDR3 DNA follows: TGCGCCAGCAGCTTGGATGACGAGCCCTATGGCTACACCTTC. This encodes CASSLDDEPYGYTF. Together with reference TRBV5-1 and TRBJ1-2, the CDR3 gives the full variable domain: KAGVTQTPRYLIKTRGQQVTLSCSPISGHRSVSWYQQTPGQGLQFLFEYFSETQRNKGNFPGRFSGRQFSNSRSEMNVSTLELGDSALYLCASSLDDEPYGYTFGSGTRLTVV.

The CDR3 here is CASSLMGTANYGYTF. The CDR3 DNA is TGTGCCAGCAGCCTGATGGGGACAGCTAACTATGGCTACACCTTC. This chain connects TRBV5-5 to TRBJ1-2; 7 nucleotides agree with TRBD1. Germline CDR1 is SGHKS and CDR2 is YYEKEE (reference sequence). The ends lost 4 bases at V and 0 bases at J; junction bases unmatched: 6. The CDR3 is made up of 15 amino acids.

Notes on this clonotype: A much more abundant neighbour one base away suggests this may be a read error. The chain has TRBV11-2 and TRBJ2-3; 8 nucleotides agree with TRBD2. The CDR3 covers 15 residues. Germline CDR1 reads SGHAT; CDR2 reads FQNNGV. Trimming cost V 5 bases and J 1 base; bases outside gene matches: 5. CDR3 nucleotides: TGTGCCAGCAGCCGGACTAGCTGGGGCACAGATACGCAGTATTTT. Translation: CASSRTSWGTDTQYF.

This clonotype was recorded at least ten times. The chain carries TRBV7-9 and TRBJ2-1, with a weak D call TRBD1 (5 bases). The CDR3 runs to 17 residues. The ends were cut back, 5 bases at V and 0 bases at J, with 17 bases in the middle. Germline V gene data show CDR1 as SEHNR and CDR2 as FQNEAQ (reference sequence). Written as DNA, the CDR3 is TGTGCCAGCAGCCCCCGTAGACAGAGGAACTCCTACAATGAGCAGTTCTTC. This sequence encodes CASSPRRQRNSYNEQFF.

This clonotype was found many times. The V gene is TRBV5-1, the J gene TRBJ2-5, with 10 nucleotides matching TRBD2. The CDR3 length is 17 residues. Looked up from germline, CDR1 is SGHRS and CDR2 is YFSETQ. Trimming at V came to 1 base and at J to 2 bases, leaving 8 bases not matched to a gene. CDR3 amino acids: CASSLFASGSQQETQYF. The DNA for the CDR3 is TGCGCCAGCAGCTTGTTTGCTAGCGGGAGCCAACAAGAGACCCAGTACTTC.

CDR3 sequence reads: CATCQVAGVGSGQYF. In DNA form, the CDR3 reads TGTGCCACCTGCCAGGTAGCGGGAGTTGGATCGGGGCAGTACTTC. The chain has TRBV3-1 and TRBJ2-7, with 9 bases fitting TRBD2. CDR1 and CDR2 (germline): LGHDT, YNNKEL (reference sequence). Trimming took 10 bases from V and 9 from J; bases not matched to a gene: 19. CDR3 length: 15 amino acids.

This clonotype came up many times. Its ends do not fully match the called genes, so a read error is possible. The J gene is TRBJ1-1, the V gene TRBV5-4; TRBD1 matches 8 bases. Germline V gene sequence: CDR1 SGHNT, CDR2 YYREEE (reference sequence). This CDR3 region has 17 residues. The CDR3 sequence: CVSSWTGRGLKNTEAFF. CDR3 sequence (DNA): TGTGTCAGCAGCTGGACAGGGCGAGGCCTAAAGAACACTGAAGCTTTCTTT. Drawing the rest from reference TRBV5-4 and TRBJ1-1, the complete variable domain is ETGVTQSPTHLIKTRGQQVTLRCSSQSGHNTVSWYQQALGQGPQFIFQYYREEENGRGNFPPRFSGLQFPNYSSELNVNALELDDSALYLCVSSWTGRGLKNTEAFFGQGTRLTVV.

This clonotype showed up many times. This chain connects TRBV7-9 to TRBJ2-7; D is ambiguous. There are 13 residues in the CDR3. V was shortened by 3 bases and J by 6 bases, with 12 bases between the two germline ends. Germline CDR1 is SEHNR and CDR2 is FQNEAQ (reference sequence). The CDR3 is CASSFGFEAEQYF. The CDR3 nucleotides read TGTGCCAGCAGCTTTGGGTTTGAGGCCGAGCAGTACTTC.

This clonotype was seen many times. CDR3 nucleotide sequence: TGTGCCAGCAGCCGCACTAGAAACAATGAGCAGTTCTTC. Residues: CASSRTRNNEQFF. The V call is TRBV11-3, the J call TRBJ2-1, with TRBD2 as a possible D gene (5 bases). Germline V gives CDR1 SGHNT, CDR2 YENEEA. The CDR3 consists of 13 residues. Trimming took off 5 bases at V and 5 bases at J, with 10 bases between the two ends.

The table lists this clonotype with many counts. The J gene is TRBJ1-3, the V gene TRBV3-1; perhaps TRBD1 as D (5 bases). Germline CDR1 LGHDT, CDR2 YNNKEL (reference sequence). Trimming cost V 4 bases and J 2 bases, with 12 bases left between them. This CDR3 is built from 15 residues. CDR3 in DNA: TGTGCCAGCAGCCCGACAGTAACCCCTGGAAACACCATATATTTT. Its protein product is CASSPTVTPGNTIYF.

This clonotype was found many times. The J gene is TRBJ2-1, the V gene TRBV6-5; TRBD2 agrees at 9 bases. Germline loops: CDR1 MNHEY, CDR2 SVGAGI. There are 15 residues in the CDR3. The ends lost 5 bases at V and 7 bases at J; junction bases unmatched: 9. The CDR3 is CASSPPGTSWNEQFF. The DNA for the CDR3 is TGTGCCAGCAGTCCACCCGGGACTAGCTGGAATGAGCAGTTCTTC.

This clonotype was recorded at least ten times. The chain couples TRBV29-1 to TRBJ2-1; D perhaps matches TRBD2 (5 bases). This CDR3 has 12 amino acids. V was clipped by 7 bases and J by 8 bases, with 15 bases between them. Germline V gives CDR1 SQVTM, CDR2 ANQGSEA. The CDR3: CSAPYGGYEQFF. The CDR3 nucleotides read TGCAGCGCGCCGTACGGAGGTTATGAGCAGTTCTTC.

On this clonotype: This clone may be a read error of a much larger clone one base away. The gene calls are TRBV7-2 and TRBJ1-2; D not certain. Germline CDR1 and CDR2: SGHTA and FQGNSA. The CDR3 is made up of 11 amino acids. The CDR3 sequence is CVSSLLYGYTF. The DNA of the CDR3 is TGTGTCAGCAGCTTACTTTACGGCTACACCTTC.

As for this clonotype: Since a much larger clone is just one base distant, this may be a read error. CDR3 region: CASSVAGNRGFPDNEQSF. Written as DNA, the CDR3 is TGTGCCAGCAGCGTAGCTGGGAACAGGGGTTTCCCCGACAATGAGCAGTCCTTC. J is TRBJ2-1 and V is TRBV9, with 7 positions matching TRBD1. Germline lookup yields CDR1 SGDLS and CDR2 YYNGEE. The CDR3 is made up of 18 amino acids. The full variable domain, in which reference TRBV9 and TRBJ2-1 provide the parts outside the CDR3, is DSGVTQTPKHLITATGQRVTLRCSPRSGDLSVYWYQQSLDQGLQFLIQYYNGEERAKGNILERFSAQQFPDLHSELNLSSLELGDSALYFCASSVAGNRGFPDNEQSFGPGTRLTVL.

At least ten counts were recorded for this clonotype. The chain employs TRBV5-1 and TRBJ1-1; 10 positions agree with TRBD1. Germline V gene data show CDR1 as SGHRS and CDR2 as YFSETQ. The trim removed 3 bases at V and 3 bases at J, leaving 2 bases unmatched. The CDR3 loop spans 14 amino acids. CDR3 sequence: CASSWTGGHTEAFF. For the CDR3, the DNA is TGCGCCAGCAGCTGGACAGGGGGGCACACTGAAGCTTTCTTT.

This clonotype occurred many times. This sequence joins TRBV5-4 and TRBJ2-1, with TRBD2 identical over 9 bases. V lost 2 bases and J lost 9; bases outside the gene matches: 6. The CDR3 is 14 amino acids. CDR1 is SGHNT and CDR2 is YYREEE in the germline V gene (reference sequence). CDR3 in amino acids: CASSFSGSRFEQFF. DNA of the CDR3: TGTGCCAGCAGCTTTAGCGGGAGTCGATTTGAGCAGTTCTTC. Drawing the rest from reference TRBV5-4 and TRBJ2-1, the complete variable domain is ETGVTQSPTHLIKTRGQQVTLRCSSQSGHNTVSWYQQALGQGPQFIFQYYREEENGRGNFPPRFSGLQFPNYSSELNVNALELDDSALYLCASSFSGSRFEQFFGPGTRLTVL.

This clonotype was recorded at least ten times. The V and J genes are TRBV5-1 and TRBJ1-1; 7 bases match TRBD1. The CDR3 loop spans 15 amino acids. CDR1 and CDR2 from the germline V gene are SGHRS and YFSETQ. V lost 4 bases and J lost 4; bases outside the gene matches: 10. In DNA, the CDR3 is TGCGCCAGCAGCCCAATTACAGGGGCGATCACTGAAGCTTTCTTT. It yields the protein CASSPITGAITEAFF. Complete variable domain (other parts from reference TRBV5-1 and TRBJ1-1): KAGVTQTPRYLIKTRGQQVTLSCSPISGHRSVSWYQQTPGQGLQFLFEYFSETQRNKGNFPGRFSGRQFSNSRSEMNVSTLELGDSALYLCASSPITGAITEAFFGQGTRLTVV.

With regard to this clonotype: Given a much more abundant clone one base away, this may be a read error. This sequence joins TRBV4-3 and TRBJ1-1, with D possibly being TRBD1 (5 bases). V shed 0 bases and J shed 5 bases, with 7 bases lying between them. Germline assignment: CDR1 LGHNA and CDR2 YSLEER. This CDR3 spans 13 amino acids. CDR3 sequence: CASSQDAGTEAFF. CDR3 in DNA: TGCGCCAGCAGCCAAGACGCAGGGACTGAAGCTTTCTTT.

The chain recombines TRBV19 with TRBJ2-7, with D hard to call. Germline V gives CDR1 LNHDA, CDR2 SQIVND (reference sequence). The length of the CDR3 is 15 residues. Trimming took off 3 bases at V and 3 bases at J, with 15 bases between the two ends. The CDR3 here is CASSITIGPLYEQYF. The CDR3 nucleotides are TGTGCCAGTAGTATCACCATCGGACCACTCTACGAGCAGTACTTC.

This clonotype was detected many times. This chain joins TRBV5-4 and TRBJ1-2; 10 nucleotides agree with TRBD1. Germline loops: CDR1 SGHNT, CDR2 YYREEE (reference sequence). V lost 3 bases and J lost 5; bases outside the gene matches: 16. This CDR3 spans 18 amino acids. DNA of the CDR3: TGTGCCAGCAGCTCGCCGACCCGGGACAGGGGTTCCCAATATGGCTACACCTTC. It specifies CASSSPTRDRGSQYGYTF.

The chain couples TRBV11-1 to TRBJ1-1, with D possibly matching TRBD1 (5 bases). Deletions cut 4 bases from V and 1 base from J, with 7 bases between. This CDR3 has 13 residues. Germline V lookup: CDR1 SGHAT, CDR2 FQDESV (reference sequence). The CDR3 here is CASSSTENTEAFF. In DNA, the CDR3 is TGTGCCAGCAGCTCGACAGAGAACACTGAAGCTTTCTTT.

The table lists this clonotype with many counts. This chain joins TRBV6-1 and TRBJ2-3; 8 nucleotides align to TRBD1. CDR1 is MNHNS, CDR2 SASEGT, per germline. V shed 3 bases and J 2 bases; nucleotides not matched to a gene: 1. The CDR3 loop spans 14 amino acids. CDR3 nucleotides: TGTGCCAGCAGTGAGGACAGGGACACAGATACGCAGTATTTT. Translating gives CASSEDRDTDTQYF.

This chain links TRBV1 with TRBJ2-4; TRBD2, the D gene given by the table, was not confirmed from the DNA. TRBV1 is termed a pseudogene. The CDR3 is 15 amino acids. CDR3 sequence reads: CTSSRETGGRNIQYF. Written as DNA, the CDR3 is TGCACCAGCAGCCGAGAGACGGGAGGGCGTAACATTCAGTACTTC.

Concerning this clonotype itself: A much larger clonotype is one base distant, so this may be a read error. This chain joins TRBV5-6 and TRBJ1-2; D uncertain. The V gene lost 4 bases and the J gene lost 6 bases, with 13 bases spanning the gap. The CDR3 spans 13 residues. Germline V CDR1 and CDR2: SGHDT, YYEEEE. CDR3 sequence reads: CASSPTGIHGYTF. CDR3 nucleotides: TGTGCCAGCAGCCCGACCGGGATCCATGGCTACACCTTC.

This clonotype has a count of ten or more. This chain joins TRBV4-3 and TRBJ1-3; D gene uncertain. The length of the CDR3 is 14 residues. V lost 1 base to trimming and J lost 0 bases, with 4 bases between them. Germline CDR1 reads LGHNA; CDR2 reads YSLEER. CDR3 in DNA: TGCGCCAGCAGCCAAGGACACTCTGGAAACACCATATATTTT. It is translated as CASSQGHSGNTIYF.